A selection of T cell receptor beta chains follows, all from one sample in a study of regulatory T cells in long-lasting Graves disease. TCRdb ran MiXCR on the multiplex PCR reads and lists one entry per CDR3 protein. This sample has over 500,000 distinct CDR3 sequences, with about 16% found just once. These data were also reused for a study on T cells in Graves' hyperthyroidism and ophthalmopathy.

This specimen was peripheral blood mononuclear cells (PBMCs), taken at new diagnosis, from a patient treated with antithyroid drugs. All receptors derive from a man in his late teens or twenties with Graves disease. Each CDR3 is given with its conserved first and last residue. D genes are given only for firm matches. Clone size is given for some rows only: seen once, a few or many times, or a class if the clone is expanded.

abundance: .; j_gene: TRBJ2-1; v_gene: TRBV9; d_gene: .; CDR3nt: TGTGCCAGCAGCCCTCTCTGGACGGGACGCTCCTACAATGAGCAGTTCTTC; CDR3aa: CASSPLWTGRSYNEQFF
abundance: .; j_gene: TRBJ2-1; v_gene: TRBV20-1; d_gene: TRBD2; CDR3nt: TGCAGTGCTAGAGCGGCGCTAGCGGACTACAATGAGCAGTTCTTC; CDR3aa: CSARAALADYNEQFF
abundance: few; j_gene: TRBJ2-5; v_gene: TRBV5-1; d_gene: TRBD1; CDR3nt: TGCGCCAGCAGCTGGGGGACAGGGGACCAAGAGACCCAGTACTTC; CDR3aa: CASSWGTGDQETQYF
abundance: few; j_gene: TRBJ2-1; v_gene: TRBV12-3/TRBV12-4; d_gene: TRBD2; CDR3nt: TGTGCCAGCACTCTGGCTAGCGGAGTCTACGATGAGCAGTTCTTC; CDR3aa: CASTLASGVYDEQFF
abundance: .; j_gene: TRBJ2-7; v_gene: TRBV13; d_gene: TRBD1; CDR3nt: TGTGCCAGCAGCGCACGGACAGGGATACTCTACGAGCAGTACTTC; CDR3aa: CASSARTGILYEQYF
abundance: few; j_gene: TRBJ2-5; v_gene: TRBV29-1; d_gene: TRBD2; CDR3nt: TGCAGCGTTGTAAATCTAGCGGGAGGGCCCGTAGAGACCCAGTACTTC; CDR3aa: CSVVNLAGGPVETQYF
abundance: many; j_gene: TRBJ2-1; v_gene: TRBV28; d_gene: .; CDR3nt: TGTGCCAGCAGTTTTCTTTTCAGGGGAGCCAATGAGCAGTTCTTC; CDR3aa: CASSFLFRGANEQFF
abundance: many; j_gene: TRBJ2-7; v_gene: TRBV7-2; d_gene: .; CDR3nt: TGTGCCAGCAGCTTAACTACCTCCTACGAGCAGTACTTC; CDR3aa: CASSLTTSYEQYF
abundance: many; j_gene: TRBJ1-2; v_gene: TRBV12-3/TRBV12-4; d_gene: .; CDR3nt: TGTGCCAGCAGTCCAGCGGGGTTTCGGGTTGGCTACACCTTC; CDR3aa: CASSPAGFRVGYTF
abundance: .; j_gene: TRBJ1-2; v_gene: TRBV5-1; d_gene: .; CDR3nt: TGCGCCAGCAGCTTGGCCTCTAGGGCCTATGGCTACACCTTC; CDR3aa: CASSLASRAYGYTF
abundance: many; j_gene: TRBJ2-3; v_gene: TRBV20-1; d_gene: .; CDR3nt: TGCAGTGCTAGAGGTCCCAGTTCAGATACGCAGTATTTT; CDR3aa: CSARGPSSDTQYF
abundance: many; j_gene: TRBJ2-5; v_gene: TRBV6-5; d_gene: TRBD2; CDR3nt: TGTGCCAGCAGTTATTACAGCGGGAGTGAACGGGAGACCCAGTACTTC; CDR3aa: CASSYYSGSERETQYF
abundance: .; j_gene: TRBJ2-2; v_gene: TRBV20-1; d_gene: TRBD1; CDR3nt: TGCAGTGCTATCGACAGGGGTTCGGTCGGGGAGCTGTTTTTT; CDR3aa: CSAIDRGSVGELFF
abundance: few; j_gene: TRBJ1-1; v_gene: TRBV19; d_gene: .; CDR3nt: TGTGCCAGCTTAAGAACATACAAAATGAACACTGAAGCTTTCTTT; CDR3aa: CASLRTYKMNTEAFF
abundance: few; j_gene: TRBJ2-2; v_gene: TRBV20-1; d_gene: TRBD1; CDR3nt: TGCAGTGCTGACAGGGGTAGAACCGGGGAGCTGTTTTTT; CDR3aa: CSADRGRTGELFF
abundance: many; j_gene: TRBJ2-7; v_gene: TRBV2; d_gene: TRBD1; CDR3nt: TGTGCCAGCAGTGAACAAGGGGGCCGGGACGAGCAGTACTTC; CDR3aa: CASSEQGGRDEQYF
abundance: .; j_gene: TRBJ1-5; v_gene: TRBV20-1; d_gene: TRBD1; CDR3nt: TGCAGTGCTCGGGTGGGACAGGGGGGTTATAGCAATCAGCCCCAGCATTTT; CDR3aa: CSARVGQGGYSNQPQHF
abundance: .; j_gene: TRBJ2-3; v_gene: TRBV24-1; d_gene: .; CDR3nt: TGTGCCACCACCGGGGCAGGGGGCACAGATACGCAGTATTTT; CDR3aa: CATTGAGGTDTQYF
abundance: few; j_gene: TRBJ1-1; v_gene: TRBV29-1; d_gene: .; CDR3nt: TGCAGCGTTGAATTTGGGTACTCGAACACTGAAGCTTTCTTT; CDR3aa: CSVEFGYSNTEAFF
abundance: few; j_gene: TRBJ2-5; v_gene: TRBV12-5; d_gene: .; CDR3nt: TGTGCTAGTGGTTTGGATGCGGTACAAGAGACCCAGTACTTC; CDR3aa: CASGLDAVQETQYF
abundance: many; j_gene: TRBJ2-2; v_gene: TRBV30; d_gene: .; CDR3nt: TGTGCCTGGGGTAAAAGCAACACCGGGGAGCTGTTTTTT; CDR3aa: CAWGKSNTGELFF
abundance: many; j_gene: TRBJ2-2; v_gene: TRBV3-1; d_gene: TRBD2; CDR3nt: TGTGCCAGCAGCCACGGACTAGCGGGAGTCACCGGGGAGCTGTTTTTT; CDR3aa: CASSHGLAGVTGELFF
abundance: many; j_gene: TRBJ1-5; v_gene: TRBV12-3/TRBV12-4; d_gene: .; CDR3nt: TGTGCCAGCAGTTCGATGGGGGGCAATCAGCCCCAGCATTTT; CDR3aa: CASSSMGGNQPQHF
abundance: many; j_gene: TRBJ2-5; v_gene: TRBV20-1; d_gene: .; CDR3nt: TGCAGTGCTCCCAGCGGAATCAGGGAGACCCAGTACTTC; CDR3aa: CSAPSGIRETQYF
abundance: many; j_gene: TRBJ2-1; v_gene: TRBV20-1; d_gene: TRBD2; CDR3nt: TGCAGTGGCAGCGGGAGCGGGGGTAATGAGCAGTTCTTC; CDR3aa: CSGSGSGGNEQFF
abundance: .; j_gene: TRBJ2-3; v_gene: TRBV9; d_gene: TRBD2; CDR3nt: TGTGCCAGCAGCATCACTAGCGGGAGCGCAGATACGCAGTATTTT; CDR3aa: CASSITSGSADTQYF
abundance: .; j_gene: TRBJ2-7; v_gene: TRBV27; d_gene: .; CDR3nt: TGTGCCAGCAGTTCTCCAGGGGCATTCCTATACGAGCAGTACTTC; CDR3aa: CASSSPGAFLYEQYF
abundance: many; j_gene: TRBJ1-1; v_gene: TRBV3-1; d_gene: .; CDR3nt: TGTGCCAGCAGCCAAGATCCAAGGTCAGCCGAAGCTTTCTTT; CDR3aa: CASSQDPRSAEAFF
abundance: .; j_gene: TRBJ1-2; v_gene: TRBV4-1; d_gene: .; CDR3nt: TGCGCCAGCAGCCAAGGCGTCAGGGGTGACTATGGCTACACCTTC; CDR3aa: CASSQGVRGDYGYTF
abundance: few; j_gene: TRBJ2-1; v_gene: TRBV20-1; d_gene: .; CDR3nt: TGCAGTGCTGGAGGATCGGGGCATGAGCAGTTCTTC; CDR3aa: CSAGGSGHEQFF